Presented here are 13 T cell receptor beta chains from one specimen sequenced in a study of T cells in severe cutaneous drug reactions. The iRepertoire multiplex PCR system with TCR subtype-specific primers built both bulk and single-cell libraries. TCRdb re-called the multiplex PCR reads; one entry per CDR3 protein, DNA not given. Across more than 5,500 distinct CDR3 sequences, the top ten clones capture around a third of the sample. The patients sequenced had a carbamazepine-induced Stevens-Johnson syndrome or toxic epidermal necrolysis reaction. Sequencing was carried out using cells from a skin blister. The receptors come from a human donor with toxic epidermal necrolysis, a severe cutaneous drug reaction.

The V call is TRBV28, the J call TRBJ2-1. The CDR3 runs to 12 residues. Germline CDR1 reads MDHEN; CDR2 reads SYDVKM. CDR3 in amino acids: CASQWGLNEQFF.

The genes are TRBV12-3 or TRBV12-4 and TRBJ1-4; TCRdb calls TRBD1, which cannot be checked without DNA. The CDR3 is 14 amino acids. CDR3 in amino acids: CASSFMTGDEKLFF.

V is TRBV28 and J is TRBJ1-1; with no DNA, the TCRdb D assignment of TRBD1 cannot be verified. From germline, CDR1 is MDHEN and CDR2 SYDVKM. This CDR3 is 14 amino acids long. The CDR3 spells CASSLGVDGGEAFF.

The V call is TRBV29-1, the J call TRBJ1-2. The CDR3 extends over 12 amino acids. Germline V gene sequence: CDR1 SQVTM, CDR2 ANQGSEA. CDR3 in amino acids: CSVEGGSYGYTF. Variable domain in full (rest from reference TRBV29-1 and TRBJ1-2): SAVISQKPSRDICQRGTSLTIQCQVDSQVTMMFWYRQQPGQSLTLIATANQGSEATYESGFVIDKFPISRPNLTFSTLTVSNMSPEDSSIYLCSVEGGSYGYTFGSGTRLTVV.

The chain uses TRBV27 and TRBJ2-7. CDR3 length: 14 residues. CDR1 and CDR2 from the germline V gene are MNHEY and SMNVEV (reference sequence). The CDR3 loop reads CASSSPKGSYEQYF.

Judged by frequency, this clonotype is medium-sized. The rearrangement uses TRBV6-2 or TRBV6-3 and TRBJ2-7. Looked up from germline, CDR1 is MNHEY and CDR2 is SVGEGT. This CDR3 spans 11 amino acids. CDR3 loop: CASSRDYEQYF.

The chain employs TRBV13 and TRBJ2-7; TCRdb selects TRBD2, and the lack of DNA leaves this call unchecked. The CDR3 is made up of 15 amino acids. Looked up from germline, CDR1 is PRHDT and CDR2 is FYEKMQ (reference sequence). The CDR3 here is CASSLSASGYFEQYF.

The chain links TRBV7-2 to TRBJ2-7; TCRdb returns TRBD1, unconfirmable since there is no DNA. The CDR3 consists of 15 residues. Germline V gives CDR1 SGHTA, CDR2 FQGNSA. CDR3: CASSITGGSGYEQYF.

V gene TRBV13 combines with J gene TRBJ2-1. Per germline, CDR1 PRHDT and CDR2 FYEKMQ (reference sequence). This CDR3 comprises 15 residues. The chain's CDR3 is CASTDRGSSYNEQFF.

The gene calls are TRBV20-1 and TRBJ1-5. The germline V gene has CDR1 DFQATT and CDR2 SNEGSKA (reference sequence). This CDR3 spans 14 amino acids. CDR3 region: CSASKEYSNQPQHF.

This chain connects TRBV14 to TRBJ2-7; TCRdb designates TRBD1, a call that cannot be tested without DNA. From germline, CDR1 is SGHDN and CDR2 FVKESK. The CDR3 length is 17 residues. CDR3: CASSQDKGWLSISEQYF.

Here the CDR3 reads CASSLSSSGATYNEQFF. V gene TRBV28 combines with J gene TRBJ2-1; absent DNA, TCRdb's TRBD2 call cannot be checked. CDR1 is MDHEN and CDR2 is SYDVKM in the germline V gene. The length of the CDR3 is 17 residues.

The J gene is TRBJ2-5, the V gene TRBV10-3; lacking DNA, the TRBD1 call made by TCRdb goes unchecked. The CDR3 runs 14 residues. Looked up from germline, CDR1 is ENHRY and CDR2 is SYGVKD. This CDR3 reads CAISPLAGQETQYF.